The text below deals with one TCR beta chain. Its specificity is unknown. These data come from a study of T cell responses to AZD1222 COVID-19 vaccine. Study-wide results and limits: Spike as a whole was targeted by vaccine-associated CD4 TCRs, dominant at 160-218 and 743-854. Spike-specific TCR breadth and depth rose after two AZD1222 doses.

Assay: immunoSEQ multiplex PCR; the TCRdb copy retains only in-frame clones and omits some. The sample has around 180,000 clones, 75% to 90% seen once; the top ten hold 6% to 8%. The CDR3 sequence is 13 residues long. V gave up 2 bases and J gave up 7 bases, with 11 bases separating them. Germline V lookup: CDR1 MGHRA, CDR2 YSYEKL. This TCR was recovered from an adult in good health. The source material was peripheral blood, sampled on day 0 of AZD1222 vaccination. The chain carries TRBV4-1 and TRBJ1-1; D possibly corresponds to TRBD1 (6 bases). The DNA of the CDR3 is TGCGCCAGCAGCCAAAACGAGGGGGATGAAGCTTTCTTT. Amino acids: CASSQNEGDEAFF.